This entry concerns a single T cell receptor beta chain. This clonotype has a handful of counts. The antigen it binds to is not known. No per-base quality is available; no much larger clone lies one base away. The CDR3 goes from the cysteine to the phenylalanine over 15 residues. The DNA shown is the 45-base CDR3, in frame from base 1. V lost 3 bases and J lost 4 bases; the stretch between them is 13 bases long. Based on the germline V gene, the CDR1 and CDR2 sequences are SGHRS and YFSETQ. This specimen comes from a study of patients and donors after allogeneic stem cell transplantation (dated by TCRdb to 2018 to 2020). The library came from RT-PCR. The run used a NextSeq 550. The public reads were run again by TCRdb, first through fastp at Q25 and then through MiXCR, and only productive beta chains were kept. Each CDR3 protein gets just one entry, which takes the most common genes and DNA from the rows behind it. The sample includes over 150,000 distinct CDR3 sequences, with roughly 30% observed a single time. Of the sample, around 3% falls within the top ten clones.

The specimen sequenced was blood, either unsorted or a sorted T cell fraction (not recorded which). The chain links TRBV5-1 with TRBJ2-2; a confident D gene designation cannot be given. This clonotype was sampled from a human donor who was either an allogeneic HSCT recipient or a stem cell or donor lymphocyte infusion donor (not recorded which). It is not recorded whose cells these are; they may come from a transplant donor. The CDR3 protein: CASSSRPLGTGELFF. The bases read TGCGCCAGCAGCTCCCGGCCACTCGGCACCGGGGAGCTGTTTTTT.